The clone carrying this T cell receptor beta chain was picked up a small number of times. The antigen is not known. One entry per CDR3 protein, called by TCRdb with MiXCR from the RT-PCR reads. The repertoire holds under 550,000 distinct CDR3 sequences, with about 8% as singletons. The source of the sample is a study of response to subunit inactivated influenza vaccine. Points from the study as a whole: That few new T cells are recruited by each seasonal influenza vaccination was the authors' suggestion.

The V end lost 5 bases, the J end lost 0 bases, and 20 bases lay between the germline ends. The CDR3 is 18 amino acids. The chain uses TRBV12-3 or TRBV12-4 and TRBJ1-5; TRBD1 might be the D (5 bases). The source was PBMCs from blood, collected less than 30 months after vaccination. The clonotype comes from a man aged 50 to 75 who received an inactivated influenza vaccine. The CDR3 sequence is CASSTGRGASYSNQPQHF. The CDR3, as DNA: TGTGCCAGCAGTACGGGCCGTGGGGCTTCATATAGCAATCAGCCCCAGCATTTT.